This TCR beta chain was retrieved from a study of cytomegalovirus exposure and HLA in healthy donors. Study observations and caveats: Earlier analysis yielded a pattern in which most TCR beta V segments were productive about 90% or about 30% of the time. Indistinguishability led to the exclusion of some V segments, TRBV6-2 and TRBV6-3 included. In a later analysis, HLA-associated beta chains showed higher expansion and lower generation probabilities than comparable chains. Later on, a genetic analysis was performed. It linked a missense variant in DCLRE1C with V- and J-gene trimming of TCR beta.

Primers included in the PCR were 60 Vbeta and 13 Jbeta primers. Repertoires were generated with immunoSEQ multiplex PCR, while TCRdb's copy carries only in-frame clones and drops some. The table records about 120,000 clones, over 8.5% of them present only once. This clone was detected only a few times. Its antigen is currently unknown. Germline V CDR1 and CDR2: SQVTM, ANQGSEA. V lost 4 bases and J lost 10, with 9 bases in between. The CDR3 contains 10 residues. The TCR sequence derives from a woman aged 35 to 49 in good health and CMV-seropositive. Sequenced: PBMCs. The rearrangement joins TRBV29-1 to TRBJ2-3; D is unresolved. In DNA form, the CDR3 reads TGCAGCGTTGCCACCGAGGCGCAGTATTTT. Translating it yields CSVATEAQYF.